This entry lists 19 T cell receptor beta chains sequenced from one sample in a study of blood T cell repertoires in COVID-19. Profiled with immunoSEQ multiplex PCR; TCRdb holds only in-frame clones, not every one. The data contain 250,000 or so clones, roughly 80% of them singletons. What was sequenced was PBMCs or T cells enriched from blood (not recorded which). These receptors all stem from a middle-aged man who had recovered from COVID-19.

This chain joins TRBV5-1 and TRBJ1-2; 10 bases agree with TRBD1. Germline values: CDR1 SGHRS, CDR2 YFSETQ. This CDR3 region has 16 residues. The V and J ends lost 5 bases and 1 base, in that order; junction bases with no gene match: 8. CDR3 residues: CASRPGTGVYNYGYTF. The DNA of the CDR3 is TGCGCCAGCAGGCCCGGGACAGGGGTCTATAACTATGGCTACACCTTC.

The V call is TRBV7-2, the J call TRBJ2-7, with unresolved D. Germline V CDR1 and CDR2: SGHTA, FQGNSA. The CDR3 is 14 amino acids. The germline V and J ends were trimmed by 1 base and 4 bases, with 11 bases remaining between them. CDR3 region: CASSLELGEYEQYF. The DNA for the CDR3 is TGTGCCAGCAGCTTAGAACTCGGAGAATACGAGCAGTACTTC.

There are a few counts of this clone. The J gene is TRBJ2-7, the V gene TRBV2, with 12 bases identical to TRBD1. Germline assignment: CDR1 SNHLY and CDR2 FYNNEI. CDR3 length equals 15 residues. V was pared by 6 bases and J by 4 bases, with 7 bases of the junction left unmatched. CDR3 sequence reads: CASREGQGAYYEQYF. CDR3 DNA: TGTGCCAGCAGAGAGGGACAGGGGGCGTATTACGAGCAGTACTTC.

In this sample, this clone turned up a few times. V and J are TRBV9 and TRBJ1-2; a possible D gene is TRBD1 (6 bases). The CDR3 sequence is 15 residues long. V was cut by 3 bases and J by 4 bases, with 16 bases left in between. Germline-derived CDR1 and CDR2 are SGDLS and YYNGEE. The CDR3 loop is CASSDPGGAPYGYTF. The CDR3 bases are TGTGCCAGCAGCGACCCCGGGGGGGCCCCCTATGGCTACACCTTC.

V is TRBV28 and J is TRBJ2-2; TRBD2 matches at 10 bases. After removal of 7 bases from V and 5 bases from J, the junction contained 7 bases not matched to a gene. Looked up from germline, CDR1 is MDHEN and CDR2 is SYDVKM. The CDR3 covers 15 residues. This CDR3 is CASKSSGGNTGELFF. The CDR3 DNA sequence: TGTGCCAGCAAATCTAGCGGGGGAAATACCGGGGAGCTGTTTTTT.

The chain employs TRBV9 and TRBJ2-5; TRBD2 is a possible D gene (5 bases). The CDR3 contains 15 residues. Germline CDR1 reads SGDLS; CDR2 reads YYNGEE. Trimming removed 4 bases from V and 5 bases from J, with 18 bases in between. CDR3 region: CASSSGIPARETQYF. The CDR3 nucleotides are TGTGCCAGCAGCTCCGGGATCCCCGCGAGGGAGACCCAGTACTTC.

The chain links TRBV9 to TRBJ1-5, with 7 bases lining up with TRBD1. Per germline, CDR1 SGDLS and CDR2 YYNGEE. This CDR3 is 15 amino acids long. Trimming took 5 bases from V and 6 from J; bases not matched to a gene: 11. The chain's CDR3 is CASSLLGTAGQPQHF. DNA for the CDR3: TGTGCCAGCAGTCTCTTAGGGACAGCTGGTCAGCCCCAGCATTTT.

This clone is a singleton in its sample. This chain connects TRBV12-5 to TRBJ2-7; D not certain. The length of the CDR3 is 14 residues. Deletions cut 1 base from V and 4 bases from J, with 11 bases between. From germline, CDR1 is LGHNT and CDR2 FRNRAP. The CDR3 region has the DNA TGTGCTAGTGGTTTGGGGGCAGGTCTTTACGAGCAGTACTTC. Encoded protein: CASGLGAGLYEQYF. The full variable domain, rest sourced from reference TRBV12-5 and TRBJ2-7, is DARVTQTPRHKVTEMGQEVTMRCQPILGHNTVFWYRQTMMQGLELLAYFRNRAPLDDSGMPKDRFSAEMPDATLATLKIQPSEPRDSAVYFCASGLGAGLYEQYFGPGTRLTVT.

As DNA, the CDR3 is TGTGCCAGCAGTGCCCCGGGACAGGGGAATTCACCCCTCCACTTT. This sequence encodes CASSAPGQGNSPLHF. The gene calls are TRBV2 and TRBJ1-6; 10 bases match TRBD1. The CDR3 spans 15 residues. Germline V gene data show CDR1 as SNHLY and CDR2 as FYNNEI. Trimming took 4 bases from V and 7 from J; bases not matched to a gene: 4.

The chain combines TRBV6-5 with TRBJ2-7; perhaps TRBD1 as D (6 bases). With 4 bases removed from V and 4 bases from J, the gap between germline ends came to 11 bases. Germline CDR1 and CDR2: MNHEY and SVGAGI. This CDR3 is 13 amino acids long. CDR3 bases: TGTGCCAGCAGTTCGGGACACCTATACGAGCAGTACTTC. Its translation: CASSSGHLYEQYF.

The chain employs TRBV7-2 and TRBJ1-3, with D unclear. The CDR3 has 16 amino acids. Trimming cost V 5 bases and J 0 bases, with 14 bases left between them. CDR1 and CDR2 (germline): SGHTA, FQGNSA. CDR3 loop: CASSPSPLTSGNTIYF. In DNA form, the CDR3 reads TGTGCCAGCAGCCCTAGCCCCCTAACCTCTGGAAACACCATATATTTT. Filled out from reference TRBV7-2 and TRBJ1-3, the complete variable domain reads GAGVSQSPSNKVTEKGKDVELRCDPISGHTALYWYRQSLGQGLEFLIYFQGNSAPDKSGLPSDRFSAERTGGSVSTLTIQRTQQEDSAVYLCASSPSPLTSGNTIYFGEGSWLTVV.

The chain recombines TRBV24-1 with TRBJ1-2; D call uncertain. This CDR3 is built from 14 residues. V gave up 1 base and J gave up 0 bases, with 5 bases separating them. Germline V gene sequence: CDR1 KGHDR, CDR2 SFDVKD. The CDR3 loop reads CATSDFTTNYGYTF. In nucleotides, the CDR3 is TGTGCCACCAGTGATTTTACAACTAACTATGGCTACACCTTC.

The J gene is TRBJ1-1, the V gene TRBV5-6; 9 bases fit TRBD1. This CDR3 is 16 amino acids long. Germline values: CDR1 SGHDT, CDR2 YYEEEE. J lost 3 bases, V lost 0 bases, and 6 bases had no gene match. CDR3 DNA sequence: TGTGCCAGCAGCTTGGACAGGGGGCGCCCCGACACTGAAGCTTTCTTT. This codes for CASSLDRGRPDTEAFF.

This chain uses TRBV24-1 with TRBJ1-1; 7 positions match TRBD1. There are 15 residues in the CDR3. The V gene end was trimmed by 10 bases and the J gene end by 0 bases; junction bases not matched to a gene: 10. Germline V gives CDR1 KGHDR, CDR2 SFDVKD. The DNA for the CDR3 is TGTGCCACGCCCCACCCACAGGGGCTGAACACTGAAGCTTTCTTT. Translated, it gives CATPHPQGLNTEAFF.

The chain combines TRBV11-2 with TRBJ2-3, with 9 bases matching TRBD1. The ends lost 5 bases at V and 1 base at J; junction bases unmatched: 4. Germline loops: CDR1 SGHAT, CDR2 FQNNGV. CDR3 length: 15 residues. The CDR3 loop reads CASSKGQGGTDTQYF. For the CDR3, the DNA is TGTGCCAGCAGCAAGGGACAGGGAGGCACAGATACGCAGTATTTT.

V usage is TRBV6-5 and J usage is TRBJ1-6; D remains ambiguous. CDR1 MNHEY and CDR2 SVGAGI come from the germline V gene. The V end lost 1 base, the J end lost 8 bases, and 9 bases lay between the germline ends. The CDR3 consists of 14 residues. The DNA for the CDR3 is TGTGCCAGCAGTTACTGGCCCCCAGATTCACCCCTCCACTTT. It yields the protein CASSYWPPDSPLHF.

The J gene is TRBJ1-1, the V gene TRBV29-1, with a tentative D call TRBD1 (6 bases). The length of the CDR3 is 13 residues. Germline loops: CDR1 SQVTM, CDR2 ANQGSEA. The ends were cut back, 7 bases at V and 4 bases at J, with 16 bases in the middle. This CDR3 is CSAYADSSTEAFF. CDR3 in DNA: TGCAGCGCTTATGCGGACAGTAGCACTGAAGCTTTCTTT.

The gene calls are TRBV11-3 and TRBJ2-3; the match to TRBD1 covers 9 bases. The germline CDR1 and CDR2 sequences are SGHNT and YENEEA. CDR3 size: 15 residues. The ends lost 5 bases at V and 5 bases at J; junction bases unmatched: 8. The CDR3: CASSRGQGLVDTQYF. The CDR3, as DNA: TGTGCCAGCAGCCGGGGACAGGGTCTGGTAGATACGCAGTATTTT.

This chain links TRBV3-1 (or the pseudogene TRBV3-2) with TRBJ2-5, with no clear D. Germline V gene data show CDR1 as LGHDT and CDR2 as YNNKEL (reference sequence). The CDR3 is 13 residues long. The V end was cut by 4 bases, the J end by 1 base, with 7 bases between. CDR3 protein: CASSPSGQETQYF. The CDR3 DNA sequence: TGTGCCAGCAGCCCTTCGGGCCAAGAGACCCAGTACTTC.